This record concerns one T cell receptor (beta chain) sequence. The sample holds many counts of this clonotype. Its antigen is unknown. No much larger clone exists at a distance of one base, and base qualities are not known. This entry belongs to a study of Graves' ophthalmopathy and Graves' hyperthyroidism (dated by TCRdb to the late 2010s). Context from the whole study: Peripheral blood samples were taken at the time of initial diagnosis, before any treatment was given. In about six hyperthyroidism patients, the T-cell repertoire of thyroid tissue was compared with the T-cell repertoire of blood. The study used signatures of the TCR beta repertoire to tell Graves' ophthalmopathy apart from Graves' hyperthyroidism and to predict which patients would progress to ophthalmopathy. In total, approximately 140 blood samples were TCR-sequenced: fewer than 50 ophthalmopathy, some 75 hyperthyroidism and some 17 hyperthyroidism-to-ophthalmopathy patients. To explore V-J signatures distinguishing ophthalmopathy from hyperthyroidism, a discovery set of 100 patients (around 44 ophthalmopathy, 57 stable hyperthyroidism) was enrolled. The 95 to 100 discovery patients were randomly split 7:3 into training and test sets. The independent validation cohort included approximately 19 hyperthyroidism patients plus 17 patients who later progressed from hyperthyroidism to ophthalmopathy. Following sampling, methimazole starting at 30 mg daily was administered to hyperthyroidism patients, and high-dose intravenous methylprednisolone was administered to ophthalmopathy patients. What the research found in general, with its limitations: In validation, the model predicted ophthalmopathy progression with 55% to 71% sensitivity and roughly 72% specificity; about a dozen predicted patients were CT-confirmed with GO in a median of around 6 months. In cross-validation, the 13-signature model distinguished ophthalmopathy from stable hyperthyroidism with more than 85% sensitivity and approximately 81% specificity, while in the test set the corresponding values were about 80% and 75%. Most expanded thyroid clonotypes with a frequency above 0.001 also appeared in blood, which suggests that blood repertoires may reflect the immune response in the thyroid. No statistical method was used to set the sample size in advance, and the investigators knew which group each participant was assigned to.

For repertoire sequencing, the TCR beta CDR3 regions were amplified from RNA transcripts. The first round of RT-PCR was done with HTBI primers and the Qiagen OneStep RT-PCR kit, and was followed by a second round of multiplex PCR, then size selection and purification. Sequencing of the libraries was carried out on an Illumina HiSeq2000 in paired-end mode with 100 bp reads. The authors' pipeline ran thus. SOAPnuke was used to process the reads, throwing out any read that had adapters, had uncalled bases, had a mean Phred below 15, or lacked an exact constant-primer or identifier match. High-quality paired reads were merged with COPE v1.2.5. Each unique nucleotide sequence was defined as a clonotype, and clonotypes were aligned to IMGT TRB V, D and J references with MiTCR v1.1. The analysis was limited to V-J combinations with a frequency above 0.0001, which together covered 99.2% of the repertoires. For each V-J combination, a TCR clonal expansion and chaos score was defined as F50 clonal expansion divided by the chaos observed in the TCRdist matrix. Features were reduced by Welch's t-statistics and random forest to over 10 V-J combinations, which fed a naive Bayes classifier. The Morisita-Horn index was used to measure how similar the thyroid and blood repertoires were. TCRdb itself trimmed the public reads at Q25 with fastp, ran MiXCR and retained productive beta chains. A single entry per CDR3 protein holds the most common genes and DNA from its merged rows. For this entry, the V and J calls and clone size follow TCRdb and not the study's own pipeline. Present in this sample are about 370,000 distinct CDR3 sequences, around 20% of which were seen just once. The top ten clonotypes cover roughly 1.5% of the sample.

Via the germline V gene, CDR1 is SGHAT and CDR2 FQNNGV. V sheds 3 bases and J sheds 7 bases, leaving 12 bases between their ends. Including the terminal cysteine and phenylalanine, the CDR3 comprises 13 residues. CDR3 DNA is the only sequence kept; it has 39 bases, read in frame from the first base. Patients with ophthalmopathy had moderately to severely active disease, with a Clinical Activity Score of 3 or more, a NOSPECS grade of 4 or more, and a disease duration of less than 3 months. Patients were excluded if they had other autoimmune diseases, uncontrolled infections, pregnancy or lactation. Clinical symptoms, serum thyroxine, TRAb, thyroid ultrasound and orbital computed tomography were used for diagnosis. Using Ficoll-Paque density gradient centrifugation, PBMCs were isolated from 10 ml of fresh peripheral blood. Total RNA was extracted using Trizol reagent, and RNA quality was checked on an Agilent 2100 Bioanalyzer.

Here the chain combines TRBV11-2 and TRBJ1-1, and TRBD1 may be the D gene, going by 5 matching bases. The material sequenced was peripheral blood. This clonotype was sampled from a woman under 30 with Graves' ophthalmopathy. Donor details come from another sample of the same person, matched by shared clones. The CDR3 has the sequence CASSLVTVGEAFF. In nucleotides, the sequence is TGTGCCAGCAGCTTGGTGACAGTGGGTGAAGCTTTCTTT. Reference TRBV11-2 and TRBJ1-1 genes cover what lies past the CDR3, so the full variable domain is EAGVAQSPRYKIIEKRQSVAFWCNPISGHATLYWYQQILGQGPKLLIQFQNNGVVDDSQLPKDRFSAERLKGVDSTLKIQPAKLEDSAVYLCASSLVTVGEAFFGQGTRLTVV.